Shown below are 17 T cell receptor beta chains from a single sample sequenced in a study of shared clonotypes between healthy human individuals. Clones were sequenced by immunoSEQ multiplex PCR, and TCRdb holds only the in-frame ones, with some missing. Of about 2.4 million clones in the sample, more than 85% were seen once. Specimen: naive CD4+ T cells from PBMCs. Described subset: CD45RA+ positively selected. These receptors were collected from a young man in good health. Some clones in this sample may be carry-over from other donors' samples.

V is TRBV28 and J is TRBJ1-2; tentative D call: TRBD1 (5 bases). CDR1 and CDR2 from the germline V gene are MDHEN and SYDVKM. V dropped 2 bases and J dropped 5 bases, with 18 bases sitting between them. The CDR3 contains 16 residues. This CDR3 reads CASSLSLSWAGYGYTF. The CDR3 nucleotides read TGTGCCAGCAGTTTAAGTTTAAGTTGGGCAGGGTATGGCTACACCTTC.

Details on this clone: This same CDR3 is encoded by further DNA sequences in the sample. The genes are TRBV5-4 and TRBJ2-3; tentatively, D is TRBD2 (6 bases). This CDR3 comprises 14 residues. V lost 0 bases, J lost 6 bases, and 11 bases lay in between. From germline, CDR1 is SGHNT and CDR2 YYREEE (reference sequence). The CDR3 nucleotides are TGTGCCAGCAGCTTGGTACGGGGGACCGATACGCAGTATTTT. Protein product: CASSLVRGTDTQYF.

The rearrangement joins TRBV19 to TRBJ2-7; D possibly corresponds to TRBD2 (5 bases). The germline V and J ends were trimmed by 5 bases and 3 bases, with 14 bases remaining between them. Per the germline V gene, CDR1 is LNHDA and CDR2 is SQIVND (reference sequence). The CDR3 extends over 14 amino acids. The DNA of the CDR3 is TGTGCCAGTAGTCTGCCGGGCCGGGACTACGAGCAGTACTTC. This translates into CASSLPGRDYEQYF.

The V gene is TRBV7-9, the J gene TRBJ2-1, with 14 bases fitting TRBD2. J lost 1 base, V lost 4 bases, and 3 bases had no gene match. The CDR3 spans 17 residues. Germline V gives CDR1 SEHNR, CDR2 FQNEAQ (reference sequence). CDR3 DNA sequence: TGTGCCAGCAGCTCCGGACTAGCGGGAGGTTCCTACAATGAGCAGTTCTTC. Protein sequence: CASSSGLAGGSYNEQFF.

As regards this clone: In the same sample, other DNA sequences code for this CDR3. The J gene is TRBJ2-7, the V gene TRBV11-2; the D call may be TRBD1 or TRBD2 (5 bases each). V gave up 1 base and J gave up 0 bases, with 7 bases separating them. Germline lookup yields CDR1 SGHAT and CDR2 FQNNGV. The CDR3 sequence is 14 residues long. DNA of the CDR3: TGTGCCAGCAGCTTAGCTGGGACCTCCTACGAGCAGTACTTC. This codes for CASSLAGTSYEQYF.

As concerns this clone: The sample has other DNA sequences that encode this CDR3 too. The chain employs TRBV18 and TRBJ2-7; TRBD2 might be the D (6 bases). The CDR3 length is 12 residues. The ends were cut back, 3 bases at V and 5 bases at J, with 8 bases in the middle. The germline CDR1 and CDR2 sequences are KGHSH and LQKENI. In DNA, the CDR3 is TGTGCCAGCTCACCTTCGGGGGACGAGCAGTACTTC. Translating it yields CASSPSGDEQYF.

J is TRBJ2-1 and V is TRBV27; TRBD2 aligns across 16 bases. V lost 5 bases to trimming and J lost 5 bases; unmatched junction nucleotides: 12. The CDR3 covers 19 residues. Germline CDR1 MNHEY, CDR2 SMNVEV (reference sequence). CDR3 nucleotides: TGTGCCAGCAGTGTCCCCGGGACTAGCGGGAGGGCCGTCAACAATGAGCAGTTCTTC. Its protein is CASSVPGTSGRAVNNEQFF.

This chain uses TRBV5-4 with TRBJ2-3; D is unclear. There are 16 residues in the CDR3. Trimming took off 3 bases at V and 4 bases at J, with 18 bases between the two ends. The V gene's germline CDR1 is SGHNT and CDR2 YYREEE (reference sequence). The CDR3: CASSSRITQGSDTQYF. CDR3 DNA: TGTGCCAGCAGCTCCCGAATCACACAAGGGTCAGATACGCAGTATTTT.

The CDR3 sequence is CASSPQRDRPNTEAFF. CDR3 coding DNA: TGTGCCAGCAGCCCCCAGAGGGACAGACCGAACACTGAAGCTTTCTTT. The chain links TRBV7-8 to TRBJ1-1, with TRBD1 matching 7 bases. J was trimmed by 1 base and V by 5 bases; bases with no gene match: 10. Germline CDR1 reads SGHVS; CDR2 reads FQNEAQ. The length of the CDR3 is 16 residues.

The chain links TRBV28 to TRBJ1-5; weak D call: TRBD1 (5 bases). The germline gives CDR1 MDHEN, CDR2 SYDVKM. The V end was cut by 6 bases, the J end by 4 bases, with 13 bases between. The CDR3 covers 14 residues. In DNA form, the CDR3 reads TGTGCCAGCAGGCCAGGCGGGGCGAATCAGCCCCAGCATTTT. This sequence encodes CASRPGGANQPQHF.

In its sample, this clone was seen a few times. The chain carries TRBV21-1 and TRBJ2-2; the table's D call, TRBD2, has no DNA check behind it. TRBV21-1 is tagged as a pseudogene. This CDR3 region has 16 residues. This CDR3 is CASSKVRGLNTGELFF. The DNA for the CDR3 is TGTGCCAGCAGCAAAGTTCGAGGCTTGAACACCGGGGAGCTGTTTTTT.

There are a few counts of this clone. Other DNA variants within this sample encode the same CDR3. This sequence joins TRBV2 and TRBJ1-1; D perhaps matches TRBD1 (5 bases). The CDR3 is made up of 11 amino acids. In germline, CDR1 is SNHLY, CDR2 FYNNEI. Trimming shortened V by 4 bases and J by 6 bases, and 6 bases separated the two germline ends. CDR3 DNA sequence: TGTGCCAGCAGTGGGGACGCTGAAGCTTTCTTT. This encodes CASSGDAEAFF.

The rearrangement joins TRBV18 to TRBJ2-7, with 14 bases fitting TRBD2. V trimming: 3 bases; J trimming: 3 bases; junction bases outside the gene matches: 7. From germline, CDR1 is KGHSH and CDR2 LQKENI. CDR3 size: 17 residues. CDR3 region: CASSPRLAGGGDYEQYF. CDR3 DNA sequence: TGTGCCAGCTCACCCCGACTAGCGGGAGGGGGAGACTACGAGCAGTACTTC.

On this clone itself: The sample holds other DNA sequences that translate to the same CDR3. The chain carries TRBV18 and TRBJ2-1, with no clear D. The CDR3 is 12 amino acids. Germline-derived CDR1 and CDR2 are KGHSH and LQKENI. Trimming removed 3 bases from V and 1 base from J, with 1 base in between. CDR3: CASSPSYNEQFF. In DNA, the CDR3 is TGTGCCAGCTCACCTTCCTACAATGAGCAGTTCTTC.

In this sample, this clone turned up once. V and J are TRBV28 and TRBJ1-1; TRBD1 agrees at 7 bases. Trimming took 6 bases from V and 1 from J; bases not matched to a gene: 8. This CDR3 is 15 amino acids long. Germline lookup yields CDR1 MDHEN and CDR2 SYDVKM. For the CDR3, the DNA is TGTGCCAGCAGCCCCAAGGGGGCCGGGAACACTGAAGCTTTCTTT. Protein product: CASSPKGAGNTEAFF.

This clone was seen only a few times. The chain employs TRBV30 and TRBJ1-1; D unresolved. Trimming removed 4 bases at V and 3 bases at J, with 6 bases between. The germline gives CDR1 GTSNPN, CDR2 SVGIG (reference sequence). This CDR3 has 11 amino acids. The CDR3 sequence is CAWTPDTEAFF. In DNA form, the CDR3 reads TGTGCCTGGACTCCAGACACTGAAGCTTTCTTT.

V gene TRBV7-8 combines with J gene TRBJ2-5; perhaps TRBD2 as D (7 bases). The V end lost 2 bases, the J end lost 4 bases, and 11 bases lay between the germline ends. The germline V gene encodes CDR1 SGHVS and CDR2 FQNEAQ. The length of the CDR3 is 14 residues. The CDR3 protein is CASSLQGGGETQYF. Here the CDR3 DNA reads TGTGCCAGCAGCTTACAGGGAGGGGGAGAGACCCAGTACTTC.